The subject of this entry is one TCR beta chain. CDR1 LNHNV and CDR2 YYDKDF come from the germline V gene (reference sequence). The CDR3 covers 16 residues. V was clipped by 1 base and J by 0 bases, with 11 bases between them. The sample belongs to a study of T cell changes during pregnancy in multiple sclerosis. TCRdb's copy holds only in-frame clones and misses some; the assay was immunoSEQ multiplex PCR. This table has tens of thousands of clones, about 85% appearing once. The sequence derives from a female donor with multiple sclerosis, enrolled in a pregnancy study. The chain combines TRBV15 with TRBJ2-3; maybe TRBD2 (6 bases). The source material was CD8+ T cells from peripheral blood mononuclear cells, sampled before pregnancy. CDR3 DNA: TGTGCCACCAGCAGAGGGCGGGGCCACAGCACAGATACGCAGTATTTT. Translated: CATSRGRGHSTDTQYF.